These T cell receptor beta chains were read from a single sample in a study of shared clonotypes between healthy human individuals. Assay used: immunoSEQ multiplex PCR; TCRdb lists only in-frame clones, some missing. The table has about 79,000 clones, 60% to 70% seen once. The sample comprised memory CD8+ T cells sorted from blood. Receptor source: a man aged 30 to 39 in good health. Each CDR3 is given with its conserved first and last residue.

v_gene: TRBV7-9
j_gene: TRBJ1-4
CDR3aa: CASSPSGRVNEKLFF

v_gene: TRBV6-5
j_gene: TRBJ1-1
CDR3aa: CASSYPGVTEAFF

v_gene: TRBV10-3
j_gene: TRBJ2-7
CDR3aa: CAISDAGYEQYF

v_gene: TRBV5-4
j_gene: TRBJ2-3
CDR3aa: CASSLKEDYITLTDTQYF

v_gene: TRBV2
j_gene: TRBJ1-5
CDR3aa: CASSRGFSGYSNQPQHF

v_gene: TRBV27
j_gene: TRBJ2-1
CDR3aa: CASSSILAYEQFF

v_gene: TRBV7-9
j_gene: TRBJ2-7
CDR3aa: CASSKPWTDFSSYEQYF

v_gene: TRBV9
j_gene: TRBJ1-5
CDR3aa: CASSANDRNQPQHF

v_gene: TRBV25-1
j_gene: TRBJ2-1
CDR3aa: CASSRNRDRTNNEQFF

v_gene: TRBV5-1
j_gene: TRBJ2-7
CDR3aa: CASSLESMVSGRGEQYF

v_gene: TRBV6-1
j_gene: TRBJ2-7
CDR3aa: CASSEGSFPDYEQYF

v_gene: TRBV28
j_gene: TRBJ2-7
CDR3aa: CAITSGSGSGAYEQYF

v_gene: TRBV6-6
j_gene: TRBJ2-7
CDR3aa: CASTRGTGSYEQYF

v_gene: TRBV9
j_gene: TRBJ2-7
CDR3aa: CASSVGGKNEQYF

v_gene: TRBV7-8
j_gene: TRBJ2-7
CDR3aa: CASSYDRIYEQYF

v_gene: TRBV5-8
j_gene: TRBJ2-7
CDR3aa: CASSLVSYEQYF

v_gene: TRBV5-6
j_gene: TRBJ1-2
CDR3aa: CASRGGAGGVNGYTF

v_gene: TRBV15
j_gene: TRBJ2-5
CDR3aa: CATSTGTSGSAAQYF

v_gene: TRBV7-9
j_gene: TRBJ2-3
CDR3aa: CASSLSAGDTDTQYF

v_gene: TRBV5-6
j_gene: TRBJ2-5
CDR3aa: CASSPRAYHTNEETQYF

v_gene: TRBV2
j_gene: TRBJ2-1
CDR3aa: CASRSAGGYNEQFF

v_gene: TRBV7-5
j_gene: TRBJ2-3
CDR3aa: CVRSLAWTSGRARLKTDTQYF

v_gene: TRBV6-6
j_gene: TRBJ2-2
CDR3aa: CASSYTGGGELFF

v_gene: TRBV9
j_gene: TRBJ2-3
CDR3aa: CASSATSGNTDTQYF

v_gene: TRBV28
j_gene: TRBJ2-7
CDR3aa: CASGAVTYEQYF

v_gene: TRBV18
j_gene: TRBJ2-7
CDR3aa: CASSPYGTGDYEQYF

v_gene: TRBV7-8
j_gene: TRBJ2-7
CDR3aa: CASSLVSQAYEQYF

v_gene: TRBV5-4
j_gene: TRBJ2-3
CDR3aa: CASRGDTTMTDTQYF

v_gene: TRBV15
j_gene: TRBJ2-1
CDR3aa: CATSRVGNSNEQFF

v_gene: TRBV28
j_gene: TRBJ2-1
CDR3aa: CASRSGLAGAEQFF

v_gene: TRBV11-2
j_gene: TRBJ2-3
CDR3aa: CASRVIPLSTDTQYF

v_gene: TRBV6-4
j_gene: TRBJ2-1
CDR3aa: CASSDIDGAVNEQFF

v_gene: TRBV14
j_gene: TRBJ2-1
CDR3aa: CASSPPSSGTYNEQFF

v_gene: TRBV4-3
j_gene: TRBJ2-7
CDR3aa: CASSQDVTSDSYEQYF

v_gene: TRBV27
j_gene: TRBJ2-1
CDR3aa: CASRWDSYNEQFF

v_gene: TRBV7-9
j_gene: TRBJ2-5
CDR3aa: CASSPTGAPQETQYF

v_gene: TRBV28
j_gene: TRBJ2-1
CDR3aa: CASSLGTLGYEQFF

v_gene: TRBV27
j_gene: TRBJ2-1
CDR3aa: CASSLASGNNEQFF

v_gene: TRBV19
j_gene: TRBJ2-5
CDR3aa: CASGRWETQYF

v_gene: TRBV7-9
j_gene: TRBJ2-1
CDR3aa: CASSIFQGYNEQFF

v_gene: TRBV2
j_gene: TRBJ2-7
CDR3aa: CASSEDFYEQYF

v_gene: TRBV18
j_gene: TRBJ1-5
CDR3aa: CASSPDRAVQPQHF

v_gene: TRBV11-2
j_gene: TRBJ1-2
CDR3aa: CASSFSANYGYTF

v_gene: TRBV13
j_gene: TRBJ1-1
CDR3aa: CASSTHMGDTEAFF

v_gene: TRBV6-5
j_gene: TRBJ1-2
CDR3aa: CASSYQGGRYGYTF

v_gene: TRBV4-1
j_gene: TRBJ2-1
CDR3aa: CASSQDPQVNEQFF

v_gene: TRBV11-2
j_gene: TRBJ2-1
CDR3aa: CASRMSGSSYNEQFF

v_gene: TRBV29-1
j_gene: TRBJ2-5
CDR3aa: CSVDFWGSEYQETQYF

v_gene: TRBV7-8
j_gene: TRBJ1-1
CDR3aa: CASSQSEGLLEAFF

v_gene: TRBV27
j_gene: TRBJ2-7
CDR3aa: CASSPRRTHLTYEQYF

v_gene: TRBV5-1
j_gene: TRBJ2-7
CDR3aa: CASSGVGITPSYEQYF